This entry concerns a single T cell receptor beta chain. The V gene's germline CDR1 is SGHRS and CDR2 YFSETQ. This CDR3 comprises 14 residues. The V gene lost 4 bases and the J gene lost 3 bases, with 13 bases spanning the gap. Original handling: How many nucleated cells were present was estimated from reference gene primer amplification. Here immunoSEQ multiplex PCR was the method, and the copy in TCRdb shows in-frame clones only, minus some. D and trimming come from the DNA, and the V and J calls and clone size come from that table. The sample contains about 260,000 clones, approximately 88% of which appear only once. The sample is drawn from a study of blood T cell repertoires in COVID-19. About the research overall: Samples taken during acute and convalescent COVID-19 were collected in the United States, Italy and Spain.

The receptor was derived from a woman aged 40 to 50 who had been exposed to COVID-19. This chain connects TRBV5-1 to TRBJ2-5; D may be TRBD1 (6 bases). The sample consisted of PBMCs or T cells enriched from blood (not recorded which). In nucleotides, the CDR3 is TGCGCCAGCAGCCTCCCCTCAGGGGAAGAGACCCAGTACTTC. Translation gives CASSLPSGEETQYF.